The subject of this entry is one T cell receptor (beta chain). Antigen specificity is unknown. Relative to the germline gene, one junction end is altered; a read error may explain this. The deep-level immunoSEQ assay was used. Sequencing was performed with immunoSEQ multiplex PCR; in TCRdb, only in-frame clones are kept and a portion is missing. This sample has roughly 2 million clones; approximately 95% occur once, and the top ten carry roughly 0.13%. This record comes from a study of shared clonotypes between healthy human individuals. Notes on the study in general: Estimated richness values were generally larger in naive subsets than in memory subsets.

CDR1 is SSHAT and CDR2 is FNYEAQ in the germline V gene (reference sequence). CDR3 length: 16 residues. From CD4+ cells came CD45RA+ naive and CD45RA-negative memory subsets. The sequenced sample consisted of naive CD4+ T cells sorted from blood. Subset specified: CD45RA+ positively selected. This rearrangement joins TRBV7-7 to TRBJ2-5; D may be TRBD1 (6 bases). The TCR originated in a man younger than 35 in good health. The chain's CDR3 is CASSRGSAGVGETQYF. CDR3 sequence (DNA): TGTGCTAGCAGCCGAGGATCGGCAGGGGTTGGGGAGACCCAGTACTTC.